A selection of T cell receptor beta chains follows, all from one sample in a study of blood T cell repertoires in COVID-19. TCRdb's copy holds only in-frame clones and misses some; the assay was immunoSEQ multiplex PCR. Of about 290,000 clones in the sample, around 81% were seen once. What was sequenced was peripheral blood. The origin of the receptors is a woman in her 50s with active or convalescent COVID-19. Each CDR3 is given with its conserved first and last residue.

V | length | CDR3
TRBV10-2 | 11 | CATRDSYGYTF
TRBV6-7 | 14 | CASNHSGPKETQYF
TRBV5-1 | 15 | CASSLLAGLQETQYF
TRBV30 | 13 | CAWSGRFNSPLHF
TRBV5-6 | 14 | CASSPSGRADTQYF
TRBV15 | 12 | CATSSKNEKLFF
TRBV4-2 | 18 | CASSHGPVGGGALGELFF
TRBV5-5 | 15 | CASSLVAGGPGEQYF
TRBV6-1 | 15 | CASSEASRYNQPQHF
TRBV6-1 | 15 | CASSEAGTASYGYTF
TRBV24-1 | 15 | CATSDFPGGRETQYF
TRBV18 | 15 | CASSPQGTVNQPQHF
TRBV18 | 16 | CASSRLAGEFQETQYF
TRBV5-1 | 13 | CASSLDPGSPLHF
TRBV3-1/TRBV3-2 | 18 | CASSHTGETSVLTDTQYF
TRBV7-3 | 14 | CASSLTPSGDEQFF
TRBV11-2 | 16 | CASSLGRGTESSPLHF
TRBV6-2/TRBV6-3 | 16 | CASSWLTGGRTDTQYF
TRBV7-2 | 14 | CASSLLASYTEAFF
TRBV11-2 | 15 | CASSLEAAGAETQYF
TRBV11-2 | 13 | CASSLSPGQPQHF
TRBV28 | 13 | CASSLRGYQPQHF
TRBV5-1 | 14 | CASSLARTSGEQFF
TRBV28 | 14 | CASSLPRGLAGYTF
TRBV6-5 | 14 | CASSYRGWNTEAFF
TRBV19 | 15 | CASSNLAGGYYEQYF
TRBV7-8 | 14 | CASSRDRGTYEQYF
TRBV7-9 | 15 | CASSLTSGSFNEQFF
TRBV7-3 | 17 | CASRSPSGRPSYNEQFF
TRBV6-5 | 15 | CASQATSGVNYEQYF
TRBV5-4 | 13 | CASSQGLAAGQYF
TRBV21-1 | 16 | CASSIWGTSGSFGQYF